The 13 T cell receptor beta chains given below trace back to one sample, sequenced in a study of beta chain features in type 1 diabetes. Every isolated RNA sample was fully reverse transcribed, so sequencing captured expressed TCRB transcripts. Repertoires were generated with immunoSEQ multiplex PCR, while TCRdb's copy carries only in-frame clones and drops some. The sample carries 680,000 or so clones, around 16% recorded once. Sample: naive CD4+ T cells from blood. All receptors come from a man younger than 35 in good health.

The V gene is TRBV10-2, the J gene TRBJ2-7; D remains unclear. Per the germline V gene, CDR1 is WSHSY and CDR2 is SAAADI. Deletions cut 4 bases from V and 0 bases from J, with 7 bases between. This CDR3 spans 13 amino acids. CDR3 loop: CASSVIASYEQYF. CDR3 DNA sequence: TGCGCCAGCAGTGTGATCGCCTCCTACGAGCAGTACTTC.

This clone was detected a few times. This chain joins TRBV28 and TRBJ2-3; 8 bases agree with TRBD2. J was trimmed by 4 bases and V by 9 bases; bases with no gene match: 6. Germline V gene data show CDR1 as MDHEN and CDR2 as SYDVKM. This CDR3 has 13 amino acids. CDR3 amino acids: CASRGGSADTQYF. CDR3 DNA: TGTGCCAGTCGGGGGGGGAGCGCAGATACGCAGTATTTT.

The sample holds a few counts of this clone. V is TRBV5-4 and J is TRBJ2-7; either TRBD1 or TRBD2 may supply D (5 bases each). Germline CDR1 SGHNT, CDR2 YYREEE (reference sequence). This CDR3 region has 15 residues. The germline V and J ends were trimmed by 0 bases and 2 bases, with 12 bases remaining between them. The CDR3 sequence: CASSLVGQGAYEQYF. CDR3 coding DNA: TGTGCCAGCAGCTTGGTCGGGCAGGGAGCCTACGAGCAGTACTTC.

The chain employs TRBV5-1 and TRBJ1-2, with 9 bases that match TRBD1. Trimming cost V 3 bases and J 6 bases; bases outside gene matches: 3. The CDR3 totals 13 residues. Germline CDR1 SGHRS, CDR2 YFSETQ. CDR3 coding DNA: TGCGCCAGCAGCTGGGGACAGGGCGATGGCTACACCTTC. It codes for CASSWGQGDGYTF.

In its sample, this clone was seen a few times. For the CDR3, the DNA is TGTGCCAGCAGCTCCGGTGGAGTCTACGAGCAGTACTTC. This encodes CASSSGGVYEQYF. The chain combines TRBV9 with TRBJ2-7, with no clear D. The CDR3 contains 13 residues. Germline V gene data show CDR1 as SGDLS and CDR2 as YYNGEE. The V and J ends lost 4 bases and 3 bases respectively, with 11 bases between them.

The rearrangement uses TRBV6-5 and TRBJ2-4, with no clear D. CDR3 size: 16 residues. With 3 bases removed from V and 0 bases from J, the gap between germline ends came to 12 bases. The germline gives CDR1 MNHEY, CDR2 SVGAGI. The CDR3 nucleotides are TGTGCCAGCAGTTATGCAAAGTCGGTAGCCAAAAACATTCAGTACTTC. Amino acid sequence: CASSYAKSVAKNIQYF.

This clone was counted between two and nine times. V usage is TRBV7-9 and J usage is TRBJ2-7; D remains unclear. Deletions cut 1 base from V and 3 bases from J, with 13 bases between. This CDR3 has 15 amino acids. From germline, CDR1 is SEHNR and CDR2 FQNEAQ (reference sequence). CDR3 coding DNA: TGTGCCAGCAGCTTAGGGGCCCACGGGCTCTACGAGCAGTACTTC. Its translation: CASSLGAHGLYEQYF.

The rearrangement joins TRBV7-9 to TRBJ2-3; D unclear. Trimming left V 6 bases short and J 1 base short, with 17 bases between. The CDR3 contains 16 residues. Germline CDR1 SEHNR, CDR2 FQNEAQ (reference sequence). The CDR3 loop reads CASRPTNYRGTDTQYF. The CDR3 coding sequence is TGTGCCAGCAGGCCAACTAACTACCGGGGCACAGATACGCAGTATTTT.

This sequence joins TRBV11-2 and TRBJ2-1; D is uncertain. The CDR3 runs to 12 residues. Germline V gene lookup returns CDR1 SGHAT and CDR2 FQNNGV. The V end lost 3 bases, the J end lost 9 bases, and 9 bases lay between the germline ends. The CDR3 bases are TGTGCCAGCAGCTTGGGTCGGAGTGAGCAGTTCTTC. It encodes CASSLGRSEQFF.

In this sample, this clone turned up a few times. The chain joins TRBV6-5 to TRBJ1-5, with 8 bases matching TRBD1. After removal of 0 bases from V and 3 bases from J, the junction contained 4 bases not matched to a gene. Germline assignment: CDR1 MNHEY and CDR2 SVGAGI. CDR3 length: 16 amino acids. CDR3 sequence reads: CASSYSGRGHNQPQHF. Here the CDR3 DNA reads TGTGCCAGCAGTTACTCGGGCAGGGGGCACAATCAGCCCCAGCATTTT.

This sequence joins TRBV7-2 and TRBJ2-3; 7 nucleotides agree with TRBD2. V shed 1 base and J 4 bases; nucleotides not matched to a gene: 5. The CDR3 covers 15 residues. Germline lookup yields CDR1 SGHTA and CDR2 FQGNSA. CDR3 amino acids: CASSLGAGRADTQYF. The CDR3 region has the DNA TGTGCCAGCAGCTTAGGAGCGGGAAGGGCAGATACGCAGTATTTT. The variable domain in full, with the rest retrieved from reference TRBV7-2 and TRBJ2-3, is GAGVSQSPSNKVTEKGKDVELRCDPISGHTALYWYRQSLGQGLEFLIYFQGNSAPDKSGLPSDRFSAERTGGSVSTLTIQRTQQEDSAVYLCASSLGAGRADTQYFGPGTRLTVL.

This clone was detected a few times. The J gene is TRBJ2-4, the V gene TRBV4-3; either TRBD1 or TRBD2 may supply D (6 bases each). Germline values: CDR1 LGHNA, CDR2 YSLEER. The CDR3 length is 15 residues. V lost 2 bases, J lost 3 bases, and 11 bases lay in between. The CDR3 sequence: CASSQRGVVKNIQYF. The CDR3 DNA sequence: TGCGCCAGCAGCCAAAGGGGGGTGGTCAAAAACATTCAGTACTTC.

The V call is TRBV5-1, the J call TRBJ2-3, with D perhaps TRBD1 (5 bases). CDR1 is SGHRS, CDR2 YFSETQ, per germline. There are 15 residues in the CDR3. Between the trimmed V and J ends, which lost 0 bases and 1 base, there was a span of 9 bases. In DNA form, the CDR3 reads TGCGCCAGCAGCTTGGTAGGGGCACGCACAGATACGCAGTATTTT. Encoded protein: CASSLVGARTDTQYF.